Following are 32 T cell receptor delta chains from one sample sequenced in a study of Vδ1+ human thymocytes. Their specific antigens are unknown. The template was reverse-transcribed extracted RNA. The CDR3 regions were amplified by multiplex PCR from V-gene primers to a constant-region primer. TCRdb applied CATT to the multiplex PCR reads for clone calling. The sample lists about 58,000 delta-chain clones, around 16% occurring once. Broader study findings: Thymic TRG and TRD repertoires appeared highly polyclonal, with Gaussian CDR3 length distributions.

Sequences were obtained from Vdelta1+ gamma-delta thymocytes from the thymus. Specified subset: FACS-sorted CD3+ TCRalphabeta- TCRVdelta1+ TCRVdelta2- thymocytes. The source is a girl under three years old who had congenital heart surgery.

This chain joins TRDV1 and TRDJ1; the match to TRDD3 covers 9 bases. The CDR3 loop spans 18 amino acids. V was clipped by 2 bases and J by 1 base; unmatched bases: 11. Looked up from germline, CDR1 is TSWWSYY and CDR2 is QGS. The CDR3 DNA is TGTGCTCTTGGGGAAATATTACTGGGGGACAACACCACCGATAAACTCATCTTT. This sequence encodes CALGEILLGDNTTDKLIF.

A few counts support this clone. V usage is TRDV1 and J usage is TRDJ1; D possibly corresponds to TRDD3 (5 bases). V lost 6 bases to trimming and J lost 0 bases, with 20 bases between them. Looked up from germline, CDR1 is TSWWSYY and CDR2 is QGS. There are 17 residues in the CDR3. CDR3 region: CALGSLGSRGHTDKLIF. The CDR3, as DNA: TGTGCTCTTGGCTCTCTGGGTTCCCGGGGGCACACCGATAAACTCATCTTT.

The chain is built from TRDV1 and TRDJ1; 8 bases agree with TRDD3. From germline, CDR1 is TSWWSYY and CDR2 QGS. The CDR3 contains 18 residues. V shed 3 bases, J shed 1 base, and the junction held 13 bases outside the gene matches. The chain's CDR3 is CALGDPPRGIRGTDKLIF. In nucleotides, the CDR3 is TGTGCTCTTGGGGACCCTCCCCGCGGGATACGCGGCACCGATAAACTCATCTTT.

The J gene is TRDJ1, the V gene TRDV1; D possibly uses TRDD2 or TRDD3 (5 bases each). Germline assignment: CDR1 TSWWSYY and CDR2 QGS. Trimming removed 4 bases from V and 2 bases from J, with 32 bases in between. The CDR3 loop spans 21 amino acids. CDR3: CALGGVPSSPLLACYTDKLIF. CDR3 DNA: TGTGCTCTTGGGGGGGTGCCTTCGAGTCCCCTACTGGCATGTTATACCGATAAACTCATCTTT.

This clone appeared many times. This chain links TRDV2 with TRDJ1; 8 nucleotides line up with TRDD3. Germline CDR1 and CDR2: GEAIGNYY and EKD. V lost 0 bases and J lost 0; bases outside the gene matches: 11. The length of the CDR3 is 18 residues. The CDR3 is CACDTVWGIQLYTDKLIF. As DNA, the CDR3 is TGTGCCTGTGACACCGTTTGGGGGATTCAGCTGTACACCGATAAACTCATCTTT.

Note on this clone: At the DNA level, this CDR3 is encoded by other sequences in the same sample as well. This chain uses TRAV29/DV5 with TRDJ1; possibly TRDD2 for D (5 bases). There are 18 residues in the CDR3. Trimming cost V 0 bases and J 2 bases, with 23 bases left between them. Germline-derived CDR1 and CDR2 are NSMFDY and ISSIKDK. CDR3 DNA sequence: TGTGCAGCAAGCGCGGTTTTCCTCCCCAGGGTCCTTACCGATAAACTCATCTTT. It is translated as CAASAVFLPRVLTDKLIF.

This clone was seen a few times. This sequence joins TRDV1 and TRDJ1; 12 nucleotides align to TRDD3. The CDR3 has 20 residues. The V gene end was trimmed by 5 bases and the J gene end by 5 bases; junction bases not matched to a gene: 21. From germline, CDR1 is TSWWSYY and CDR2 QGS. The CDR3 is CALGNPPVLRLGDTADKLIF. CDR3 sequence (DNA): TGTGCTCTTGGGAACCCTCCCGTCCTACGACTGGGGGATACTGCTGATAAACTCATCTTT.

The chain links TRDV1 to TRDJ1; 8 nucleotides match TRDD2. V lost 5 bases, J lost 0 bases, and 29 bases stayed unmatched. The CDR3 spans 23 residues. Germline CDR1 is TSWWSYY and CDR2 is QGS. The CDR3 DNA reads TGTGCTCTTGGGACCGAGCGGGCTTCCTACGGTTATAGTGTTCGAAATTACACCGATAAACTCATCTTT. Its translation is CALGTERASYGYSVRNYTDKLIF.

This clone was picked up a small number of times. The rearrangement joins TRDV1 to TRDJ1; 13 nucleotides agree with TRDD3. The CDR3 has 20 residues. Per the germline V gene, CDR1 is TSWWSYY and CDR2 is QGS. With V trimmed by 6 bases and J by 0 bases, 16 bases remained unmatched. The DNA of the CDR3 is TGTGCTCTTGGACGCACCTTCTACTGGGGGATACGCTCCCACACCGATAAACTCATCTTT. This encodes CALGRTFYWGIRSHTDKLIF.

This clone was seen more than once but under ten times. This rearrangement joins TRDV1 to TRDJ1; no clear D. Germline V gene data show CDR1 as TSWWSYY and CDR2 as QGS. V was pared by 0 bases and J by 0 bases, with 8 bases between. This CDR3 is built from 15 residues. CDR3 protein: CALGELSKDTDKLIF. In DNA form, the CDR3 reads TGTGCTCTTGGGGAACTAAGCAAGGACACCGATAAACTCATCTTT.

This clone was picked up a small number of times. V is TRDV1 and J is TRDJ1; no reliable D call. The V gene lost 3 bases and the J gene lost 5 bases, with 19 bases spanning the gap. Germline assignment: CDR1 TSWWSYY and CDR2 QGS. The CDR3 loop spans 16 amino acids. Written as DNA, the CDR3 is TGTGCTCTTGGGGACAACAGCCCCCCGAAGGTAGATAAACTCATCTTT. Translation gives CALGDNSPPKVDKLIF.

This clone has a handful of counts. One end of the junction is discordant with germline, which a read error may explain. The sample has other DNA sequences that encode this CDR3 too. The rearrangement joins TRDV1 to TRDJ1; 8 bases fit TRDD3. Looked up from germline, CDR1 is TSWWSYY and CDR2 is QGS. The CDR3 runs 24 residues. The CDR3 sequence is CALGVAPLLPEKRLGVPYTDKLIF. Written as DNA, the CDR3 is TGTGCTCTGGGGGTCGCACCCCTCCTTCCCGAAAAACGACTGGGGGTCCCGTACACCGATAAACTCATCTTT.

This clone was observed a handful of times. This chain connects TRDV1 to TRDJ1; TRDD3 matches at 11 bases. Germline V lookup: CDR1 TSWWSYY, CDR2 QGS. The CDR3 extends over 22 amino acids. Germline trimming cut 3 bases from V and 0 bases from J; bases unmatched to any gene: 21. CDR3 amino acids: CALGDPSKHSWGIHGYTDKLIF. The CDR3, as DNA: TGTGCTCTTGGGGACCCCTCCAAGCACTCCTGGGGGATACATGGGTACACCGATAAACTCATCTTT.

This clone was observed a handful of times. The chain is built from TRDV1 and TRDJ1; the match to TRDD3 covers 13 bases. With 2 bases clipped from V and 0 bases from J, the junction kept 33 bases outside the gene matches. This CDR3 region has 27 residues. Looked up from germline, CDR1 is TSWWSYY and CDR2 is QGS. CDR3 coding DNA: TGTGCTCTTGGGGAAAGAGGAGATTGGCCTTCCCCTAATCTTCTACTGGGGGATACGCGGTACACCGATAAACTCATCTTT. Its translation is CALGERGDWPSPNLLLGDTRYTDKLIF.

Notes on this clone: Distinct nucleotide sequences in the sample also encode this CDR3. The J gene is TRDJ1, the V gene TRDV1, with 10 nucleotides matching TRDD3. Unmatched junction bases numbered 19, after V lost 6 bases and J lost 0 bases. The CDR3 extends over 20 amino acids. Germline CDR1 is TSWWSYY and CDR2 is QGS. CDR3 in DNA: TGTGCTCTTGGACAGTTTCTGGGGGATAGGGATTCTCGGTACACCGATAAACTCATCTTT. This gives the protein CALGQFLGDRDSRYTDKLIF.

This clone was seen a handful of times. This chain joins TRDV1 and TRDJ1; a possible D gene is TRDD2 (5 bases). This CDR3 contains 21 residues. The germline gives CDR1 TSWWSYY, CDR2 QGS. Trimming took off 4 bases at V and 0 bases at J, with 30 bases between the two ends. CDR3 DNA sequence: TGTGCTCTTGGGGTACGAACCATTCCCCCTTCTCCCCCTGCGTACACCGATAAACTCATCTTT. As protein: CALGVRTIPPSPPAYTDKLIF.

The chain links TRDV1 to TRDJ1; the D gene is possibly TRDD2 (6 bases). This CDR3 has 19 amino acids. Trimming stripped 4 bases from V and 5 bases from J, with 29 bases between. The germline gives CDR1 TSWWSYY, CDR2 QGS. The CDR3 DNA reads TGTGCTCTTGGGGTCCAGACGTCCTACGTAGCGTGGGGTAGAGATAAACTCATCTTT. Protein product: CALGVQTSYVAWGRDKLIF.

This clone was counted a few times. The J gene is TRDJ1, the V gene TRDV1; D uncertain. V was pared by 0 bases and J by 0 bases, with 11 bases between. CDR1 TSWWSYY and CDR2 QGS come from the germline V gene. The CDR3 is 16 residues long. In nucleotides, the CDR3 is TGTGCTCTTGGGGAACTCGACCTCCGTTACACCGATAAACTCATCTTT. Protein product: CALGELDLRYTDKLIF.

This clone occurred a few times. J is TRDJ1 and V is TRDV1; 13 nucleotides line up with TRDD3. This CDR3 has 17 residues. Trimming cost V 3 bases and J 4 bases; bases outside gene matches: 8. The germline gives CDR1 TSWWSYY, CDR2 QGS. The CDR3 coding sequence is TGTGCTCTTGGGGACTTCTACTGGGGGATACGCAACGATAAACTCATCTTT. It specifies CALGDFYWGIRNDKLIF.

The rearrangement links TRDV1 to TRDJ1, with a possible D match to TRDD3 (6 bases). The CDR3 loop spans 19 amino acids. Germline-derived CDR1 and CDR2 are TSWWSYY and QGS. V lost 1 base, J lost 0 bases, and 21 bases lay in between. In DNA, the CDR3 is TGTGCTCTTGGGGAACAGAGCCTGGGGTCCCCCCCGTACACCGATAAACTCATCTTT. As protein: CALGEQSLGSPPYTDKLIF.

This clone was seen a handful of times. V gene TRDV1 combines with J gene TRDJ1, with 11 positions matching TRDD3. The CDR3 loop spans 17 amino acids. Germline trimming cut 2 bases from V and 5 bases from J; bases unmatched to any gene: 10. Germline V gives CDR1 TSWWSYY, CDR2 QGS. CDR3 sequence reads: CALGECAGGYRADKLIF. The DNA for the CDR3 is TGTGCTCTTGGGGAATGTGCTGGGGGATACCGGGCGGATAAACTCATCTTT.

The V gene is TRDV1, the J gene TRDJ1; TRDD3 matches 11 bases. Germline assignment: CDR1 TSWWSYY and CDR2 QGS. This CDR3 region has 23 residues. V was clipped by 4 bases and J by 4 bases; unmatched bases: 29. CDR3 amino acids: CALGASVLGDNSGSFEGDDKLIF. CDR3 bases: TGTGCTCTTGGGGCGTCGGTACTGGGGGATAATTCGGGGTCGTTCGAGGGGGACGATAAACTCATCTTT.

This clone was seen only a few times. V and J are TRDV1 and TRDJ1; D is unresolved. Germline CDR1 TSWWSYY, CDR2 QGS. Trimming shortened V by 3 bases and J by 2 bases, and 10 bases separated the two germline ends. This CDR3 contains 14 residues. The CDR3 region has the DNA TGTGCTCTTGGGGAGCCAGTAGGAACCGATAAACTCATCTTT. Protein: CALGEPVGTDKLIF.

This clone was recorded a few times. This chain connects TRDV1 to TRDJ1; 8 positions agree with TRDD3. Germline trimming cut 4 bases from V and 0 bases from J; bases unmatched to any gene: 19. CDR3 size: 20 residues. CDR1 is TSWWSYY, CDR2 QGS, per germline. DNA of the CDR3: TGTGCTCTTGGGGCTCACTCGGACCGGGGGATAATGACGGACACCGATAAACTCATCTTT. Its translation is CALGAHSDRGIMTDTDKLIF.

This clone showed up just a few times. The rearrangement joins TRDV1 to TRDJ1; D uncertain. CDR3 length: 17 amino acids. The germline V gene has CDR1 TSWWSYY and CDR2 QGS. Trimming took off 0 bases at V and 0 bases at J, with 14 bases between the two ends. The CDR3 bases are TGTGCTCTTGGGGAACTAACGTCCCTCTCGCACACCGATAAACTCATCTTT. Its protein product is CALGELTSLSHTDKLIF.

This clone has more than one count but fewer than ten. This chain connects TRDV1 to TRDJ1; TRDD3 agrees at 8 bases. The CDR3 runs to 17 residues. The germline V gene encodes CDR1 TSWWSYY and CDR2 QGS. V lost 2 bases and J lost 8; bases outside the gene matches: 16. The CDR3 here is CALGESVTEGYAAKLIF. CDR3 DNA sequence: TGTGCTCTTGGGGAATCAGTCACTGAGGGATACGCGGCAAAACTCATCTTT.

This clone was counted a few times. The chain has TRDV2 and TRDJ3; 10 bases line up with TRDD3. CDR3 length equals 16 residues. Trimming at V came to 2 bases and at J to 8 bases, leaving 5 bases not matched to a gene. Germline values: CDR1 GEAIGNYY, CDR2 EKD. The CDR3 spells CACDNLGDSHTRQMFF. CDR3 sequence (DNA): TGTGCCTGTGACAATCTGGGGGATAGCCACACCCGACAGATGTTTTTC.

This clone was detected only a few times. The J gene is TRDJ1, the V gene TRDV1; D perhaps matches TRDD2 (5 bases). Trimming took off 8 bases at V and 3 bases at J, with 22 bases between the two ends. The CDR3 spans 16 residues. The V gene's germline CDR1 is TSWWSYY and CDR2 QGS. CDR3 nucleotide sequence: TGTGCTCTTTGTACGGACCCTACCAGTGTGGCCGATAAACTCATCTTT. Its translation is CALCTDPTSVADKLIF.

Only a few counts were recorded for this clone. The chain couples TRDV1 to TRDJ1; D might be TRDD2 or TRDD3, each matching 5 bases. The CDR3 has 21 amino acids. Looked up from germline, CDR1 is TSWWSYY and CDR2 is QGS. Trimming cost V 5 bases and J 0 bases, with 31 bases left between them. For the CDR3, the DNA is TGTGCTCTTGGGAAGCTTCCCCCAATTATCCGGGGGGCCCCGTACACCGATAAACTCATCTTT. Protein: CALGKLPPIIRGAPYTDKLIF.

The chain links TRDV1 to TRDJ1, with TRDD3 matching over 13 bases. The CDR3 is made up of 19 amino acids. Germline V gene lookup returns CDR1 TSWWSYY and CDR2 QGS. With V trimmed by 3 bases and J by 0 bases, 10 bases remained unmatched. CDR3 bases: TGTGCTCTTGGGGACCCTACTGGGGGATACGCGGGGTACACCGATAAACTCATCTTT. This gives the protein CALGDPTGGYAGYTDKLIF.

The V call is TRDV2, the J call TRDJ1; 12 positions match TRDD3. V dropped 5 bases and J dropped 3; count of bases not matched to a gene: 21. There are 20 residues in the CDR3. The germline V gene encodes CDR1 GEAIGNYY and CDR2 EKD. CDR3 coding DNA: TGTGCCTGTGGAAATGCCGAAGGTACTGGGGGATACCGTGGATCCGATAAACTCATCTTT. Translation: CACGNAEGTGGYRGSDKLIF.

A few counts support this clone. V is TRDV1 and J is TRDJ1; 7 nucleotides line up with TRDD3. V shed 0 bases and J 0 bases; nucleotides not matched to a gene: 19. The CDR3 sequence is 21 residues long. Germline values: CDR1 TSWWSYY, CDR2 QGS. The CDR3 sequence is CALGELTGILGISFNTDKLIF. CDR3 in DNA: TGTGCTCTTGGGGAACTTACGGGTATACTGGGGATCTCCTTCAACACCGATAAACTCATCTTT.